Following are 6 T cell receptor beta chains from one sample sequenced in a study of blood T cells in healthy people across ages. Using a J-beta primer mix together with a sample-barcoded 5' primer, a second PCR was run for about 6 to 12 cycles. TCRdb re-derived calls from the 5' RACE reads in MiXCR, one entry per CDR3 protein. This sample has about 1,800,000 distinct CDR3 sequences; about 30% occur once, and the top ten carry around 7.7%. Sequencing was done on a sample of blood. The receptor set was obtained from a woman younger than 45 in good health.

The chain combines TRBV3-1 with TRBJ2-1; D ambiguous. Judging by the DNA end, TRBJ2-7 fits better; the J call may be wrong. The CDR3 runs to 17 residues. In germline, CDR1 is LGHDT, CDR2 YNNKEL (reference sequence). The CDR3 protein is CASSQVIGMGPYNEQYF. The DNA of the CDR3 is TGTGCCAGCAGCCAAGTAATCGGAATGGGCCCATACAATGAGCAGTACTTC.

This clonotype was found a few times. The V gene is TRBV15, the J gene TRBJ2-7; D remains ambiguous. The germline gives CDR1 LNHNV, CDR2 YYDKDF (reference sequence). V was shortened by 0 bases and J by 7 bases, with 10 bases between the two germline ends. The CDR3 is made up of 13 amino acids. The CDR3 spells CATSRDLSNEQYF. As DNA, the CDR3 is TGTGCCACCAGCAGAGATTTGAGCAATGAGCAGTACTTC.

This clonotype was found once. The rearrangement links TRBV12-3 or TRBV12-4 to TRBJ1-1; D perhaps matches TRBD1 (6 bases). The ends were cut back, 4 bases at V and 2 bases at J, with 14 bases in the middle. The CDR3 spans 15 residues. The CDR3 DNA follows: TGTGCCAGCAGTTCCAGGGGCTTTCTAAACACTGAAGCTTTCTTT. Protein: CASSSRGFLNTEAFF.

The sample holds a few counts of this clonotype. This sequence joins TRBV25-1 and TRBJ1-2; 7 nucleotides align to TRBD1. The CDR3 has 15 amino acids. Looked up from germline, CDR1 is MGHDK and CDR2 is SYGVNS. J was trimmed by 0 bases and V by 3 bases; bases with no gene match: 4. For the CDR3, the DNA is TGTGCCAGCAGTGAGGCGGGACAGCCTAACTATGGCTACACCTTC. It is translated as CASSEAGQPNYGYTF.

The chain recombines TRBV12-3 or TRBV12-4 with TRBJ2-1; 8 bases line up with TRBD2. This CDR3 region has 13 residues. After removal of 5 bases from V and 9 bases from J, the junction contained 6 bases not matched to a gene. The CDR3 nucleotides are TGTGCCAGCAGTCTAACGGGAGGGCGTGAGCAGTTCTTC. Amino acids: CASSLTGGREQFF.

With regard to this clonotype: Relative to the germline gene, one junction end is altered; a read error may explain this. The chain carries TRBV3-1 and TRBJ2-1; D is unclear. The germline CDR1 and CDR2 sequences are LGHDT and YNNKEL (reference sequence). The CDR3 consists of 14 residues. CDR3 region: CASGHLGPNNEQFF. The DNA for the CDR3 is TGTGCCAGCGGCCACCTTGGACCCAACAATGAGCAGTTCTTC.